The 24 T cell receptor beta chains below all came from one sample that was sequenced in a study of T cells after yellow fever vaccination. TCRdb independently ran MiXCR on the 5' RACE reads; one entry per CDR3 protein. Counted here are 620,000 or so distinct CDR3 sequences, less than 20% occurring once; the ten biggest clones make up approximately 15%. Sequenced here: PBMCs, sampled 5 days after the first yellow fever vaccination. The origin of the receptors is a man aged 18-30 years who received the YFV17D yellow fever vaccine.

The chain combines TRBV6-5 with TRBJ2-2; D remains ambiguous. The CDR3 extends over 15 amino acids. V lost 2 bases to trimming and J lost 5 bases, with 12 bases between them. Per germline, CDR1 MNHEY and CDR2 SVGAGI. This chain's CDR3 is CASSYASRSTGELFF. The CDR3 DNA is TGTGCCAGCAGTTACGCCAGTCGGAGTACCGGGGAGCTGTTTTTT.

The chain joins TRBV18 to TRBJ2-7; 7 bases fit TRBD1. The CDR3 spans 15 residues. The trim removed 0 bases at V and 6 bases at J, leaving 8 bases unmatched. Germline-derived CDR1 and CDR2 are KGHSH and LQKENI. CDR3 coding DNA: TGTGCCAGCTCACCACCGGGACAGCCTAGGGGCGAGCAGTACTTC. It is translated as CASSPPGQPRGEQYF.

The chain's CDR3 is CASSQEQGSDEQYF. The CDR3 DNA is TGCGCCAGCAGCCAGGAACAGGGTTCCGACGAGCAGTACTTC. The rearrangement links TRBV4-3 to TRBJ2-7, with D perhaps TRBD1 (6 bases). V dropped 3 bases and J dropped 5 bases, with 14 bases sitting between them. The CDR3 loop spans 14 amino acids. The germline gives CDR1 LGHNA, CDR2 YSLEER.

The chain has TRBV5-6 and TRBJ1-1; 8 bases are shared with TRBD1. The V gene's germline CDR1 is SGHDT and CDR2 YYEEEE. The CDR3 is 15 amino acids. V was pared by 2 bases and J by 4 bases, with 7 bases of the junction left unmatched. The CDR3 nucleotides read TGTGCCAGCAGCTTTACCGGACAGGGAGGCACTGAAGCTTTCTTT. The encoded protein is CASSFTGQGGTEAFF.

This clonotype has a count of ten or more. The V and J genes are TRBV18 and TRBJ2-1, with D maybe TRBD1 (6 bases). The germline V and J ends were trimmed by 6 bases and 4 bases, with 10 bases remaining between them. CDR1 and CDR2 (germline): KGHSH, LQKENI. This CDR3 comprises 13 residues. In DNA form, the CDR3 reads TGTGCCAGCTCGGCCGACAGGTACAATGAGCAGTTCTTC. It yields the protein CASSADRYNEQFF.

This clonotype was seen ten or more times. This chain links TRBV5-4 with TRBJ1-1; 10 nucleotides match TRBD1. Germline CDR1 SGHNT, CDR2 YYREEE (reference sequence). J lost 4 bases, V lost 2 bases, and 5 bases had no gene match. This CDR3 region has 15 residues. The CDR3 sequence is CASSFWDRGITEAFF. The CDR3 nucleotides are TGTGCCAGCAGCTTCTGGGACAGGGGAATCACTGAAGCTTTCTTT.

This clonotype turned up a few times. This chain connects TRBV20-1 to TRBJ1-5; D is unclear. The length of the CDR3 is 15 residues. Germline V gene lookup returns CDR1 DFQATT and CDR2 SNEGSKA (reference sequence). V dropped 3 bases and J dropped 11 bases, with 23 bases sitting between them. CDR3 sequence (DNA): TGCAGTGCTAGCCCCGGTGAGGGCACCTATCATTCCCAGCATTTT. It encodes CSASPGEGTYHSQHF.

This chain joins TRBV13 and TRBJ1-5; the D is unclear. The V gene's germline CDR1 is PRHDT and CDR2 FYEKMQ (reference sequence). This CDR3 region has 14 residues. The V end lost 0 bases, the J end lost 7 bases, and 10 bases lay between the germline ends. The CDR3 bases are TGTGCCAGCAGCTTAGGTCAGGCGGTACAGCCCCAGCATTTT. Residues: CASSLGQAVQPQHF.

This clonotype was counted a few times. J is TRBJ2-2 and V is TRBV5-1; weak D call: TRBD2 (5 bases). The germline gives CDR1 SGHRS, CDR2 YFSETQ. Trimming left V 0 bases short and J 4 bases short, with 10 bases between. This CDR3 has 15 amino acids. For the CDR3, the DNA is TGCGCCAGCAGCTTGGTGGGGAGAACCACCGGGGAGCTGTTTTTT. Translated, it gives CASSLVGRTTGELFF.

The rearrangement links TRBV6-1 to TRBJ1-5; D gene uncertain. CDR1 is MNHNS, CDR2 SASEGT, per germline. V was pared by 3 bases and J by 4 bases, with 10 bases between. The CDR3 runs 14 residues. The CDR3 nucleotides read TGTGCCAGCAGTGAGAGGAGGTTAAATCAGCCCCAGCATTTT. Translated, it gives CASSERRLNQPQHF.

Only a few counts were recorded for this clonotype. The DNA for the CDR3 is TGTGCCAGCACCAGCGGTAGGAGCTCCTACGAGCAGTACTTC. Its protein is CASTSGRSSYEQYF. The genes are TRBV12-3 or TRBV12-4 and TRBJ2-7, with D perhaps TRBD2 (5 bases). The length of the CDR3 is 14 residues. V lost 7 bases and J 0 bases, leaving 13 bases between the germline ends.

This clonotype was observed a few times. This chain joins TRBV11-2 and TRBJ2-3, with 7 nucleotides matching TRBD1. V lost 5 bases and J lost 5; bases outside the gene matches: 7. The CDR3 covers 14 residues. Germline V lookup: CDR1 SGHAT, CDR2 FQNNGV. The DNA of the CDR3 is TGTGCCAGCAGCCTCGACAGGGAACTAGATACGCAGTATTTT. Its translation is CASSLDRELDTQYF. Supplemented by reference TRBV11-2 and TRBJ2-3, the full variable domain reads EAGVAQSPRYKIIEKRQSVAFWCNPISGHATLYWYQQILGQGPKLLIQFQNNGVVDDSQLPKDRFSAERLKGVDSTLKIQPAKLEDSAVYLCASSLDRELDTQYFGPGTRLTVL.

This clonotype turned up a few times. The chain uses TRBV5-1 and TRBJ1-1; a possible D gene is TRBD1 (5 bases). Germline V gene data show CDR1 as SGHRS and CDR2 as YFSETQ. Trimming took 0 bases from V and 6 from J, leaving 12 bases between them. The CDR3 contains 14 residues. The CDR3 DNA is TGCGCCAGCAGCTTGGCCGGGGGTGGCTCTGAAGCTTTCTTT. This translates into CASSLAGGGSEAFF. The variable domain in full, completed from reference TRBV5-1 and TRBJ1-1, reads KAGVTQTPRYLIKTRGQQVTLSCSPISGHRSVSWYQQTPGQGLQFLFEYFSETQRNKGNFPGRFSGRQFSNSRSEMNVSTLELGDSALYLCASSLAGGGSEAFFGQGTRLTVV.

The chain is built from TRBV7-9 and TRBJ1-1; 11 positions agree with TRBD1. Germline-derived CDR1 and CDR2 are SEHNR and FQNEAQ (reference sequence). The CDR3 length is 14 residues. The ends lost 5 bases at V and 6 bases at J; junction bases unmatched: 5. CDR3 DNA: TGTGCCAGCAGCCGCAGGACAGGGGGCTCTGAAGCTTTCTTT. As protein: CASSRRTGGSEAFF.

This chain joins TRBV24-1 and TRBJ2-2; D call uncertain. V gave up 5 bases and J gave up 1 base, with 13 bases separating them. The germline gives CDR1 KGHDR, CDR2 SFDVKD. The CDR3 sequence is 16 residues long. Here the CDR3 DNA reads TGTGCCACCAGTGCAAGGGAAGCACAGAACACCGGGGAGCTGTTTTTT. Translating gives CATSAREAQNTGELFF.

This clonotype was counted between two and nine times. The V and J genes are TRBV7-8 and TRBJ1-1; no clear D gene. Trimming removed 1 base at V and 8 bases at J, with 11 bases between. The CDR3 is 13 amino acids. Germline V gives CDR1 SGHVS, CDR2 FQNEAQ. The CDR3 sequence is CASSLGLGAEAFF. The CDR3 coding sequence is TGTGCCAGCAGCTTAGGGCTGGGTGCAGAAGCTTTCTTT.

V gene TRBV6-5 combines with J gene TRBJ1-1; the D gene is possibly TRBD1 (6 bases). The CDR3 extends over 15 amino acids. Trimming removed 0 bases from V and 9 bases from J, with 17 bases in between. Germline-derived CDR1 and CDR2 are MNHEY and SVGAGI. The CDR3 DNA follows: TGTGCCAGCAGTTACTCGGATTCCGGGGGCTTCAAAGCTTTCTTT. Translation gives CASSYSDSGGFKAFF.

This clonotype has a handful of counts. The chain couples TRBV7-8 to TRBJ1-2; 7 nucleotides align to TRBD1. CDR1 is SGHVS, CDR2 FQNEAQ, per germline. The V gene end was trimmed by 0 bases and the J gene end by 3 bases; junction bases not matched to a gene: 4. This CDR3 comprises 15 residues. The CDR3, as DNA: TGTGCCAGCAGCTTAGCTCCCAGGGGGGACTATGGCTACACCTTC. Protein sequence: CASSLAPRGDYGYTF.

This clonotype was observed many times. V is TRBV11-1 and J is TRBJ2-2; 10 bases map to TRBD2. With 1 base clipped from V and 8 bases from J, the junction kept 13 bases outside the gene matches. The CDR3 is 18 residues long. Germline loops: CDR1 SGHAT, CDR2 FQDESV (reference sequence). The CDR3 sequence: CASSLDAGTSAIRGELFF. In nucleotides, the CDR3 is TGTGCCAGCAGCTTAGATGCCGGGACTAGCGCCATAAGGGGGGAGCTGTTTTTT.

This clonotype showed up just a few times. The chain carries TRBV5-6 and TRBJ2-7, with D possibly TRBD1 on 6 matching bases. The length of the CDR3 is 14 residues. Germline V gene sequence: CDR1 SGHDT, CDR2 YYEEEE. V lost 3 bases to trimming and J lost 5 bases, with 15 bases between them. In DNA, the CDR3 is TGTGCCAGCAGCTCGGGACATGGGTCCCACGAGCAGTACGTC. Amino acid sequence: CASSSGHGSHEQYV.

This clonotype turned up a few times. J is TRBJ1-2 and V is TRBV6-6, with D possibly TRBD1 on 6 matching bases. V gave up 9 bases and J gave up 3 bases, with 11 bases separating them. This CDR3 spans 12 amino acids. Germline CDR1 MNHNY, CDR2 SVGAGI (reference sequence). The CDR3: CASTDSYYGYTF. CDR3 nucleotide sequence: TGTGCCAGTACGGACAGCTACTATGGCTACACCTTC.

This chain links TRBV20-1 with TRBJ2-7; perhaps TRBD1 as D (6 bases). Germline assignment: CDR1 DFQATT and CDR2 SNEGSKA (reference sequence). Trimming took off 6 bases at V and 1 base at J, with 19 bases between the two ends. The CDR3 consists of 15 residues. The CDR3 DNA follows: TGCAGTGCCCCGAGAGGCAGGGGAAATTCCTACGAGCAGTACGTC. As protein: CSAPRGRGNSYEQYV.

This clonotype showed up many times. The chain recombines TRBV4-3 with TRBJ2-2; no clear D. The V gene lost 0 bases and the J gene lost 3 bases, with 5 bases spanning the gap. The CDR3 totals 14 residues. Germline lookup yields CDR1 LGHNA and CDR2 YSLEER. For the CDR3, the DNA is TGCGCCAGCAGCCAAGAATTTGACACCGGGGAGCTGTTTTTT. It codes for CASSQEFDTGELFF.

This clonotype was picked up many times. The gene calls are TRBV6-4 and TRBJ2-1, with 8 bases that match TRBD2. The CDR3 runs to 15 residues. With 2 bases clipped from V and 0 bases from J, the junction kept 0 bases outside the gene matches. Germline V gives CDR1 MRHNA, CDR2 SNTAGT. CDR3 sequence: CASSDTSGSYNEQFF. DNA of the CDR3: TGTGCCAGCAGTGACACTAGCGGCTCCTACAATGAGCAGTTCTTC.